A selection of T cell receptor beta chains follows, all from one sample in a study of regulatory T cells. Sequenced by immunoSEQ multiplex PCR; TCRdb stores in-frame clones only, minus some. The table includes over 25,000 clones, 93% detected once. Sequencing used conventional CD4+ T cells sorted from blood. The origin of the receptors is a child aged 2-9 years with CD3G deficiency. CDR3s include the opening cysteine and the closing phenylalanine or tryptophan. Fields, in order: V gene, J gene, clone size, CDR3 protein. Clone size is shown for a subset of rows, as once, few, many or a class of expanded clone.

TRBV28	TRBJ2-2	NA	CASSLWNTGELFF
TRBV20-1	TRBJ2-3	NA	CSARGDTQYF
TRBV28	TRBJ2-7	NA	CASSSPGKLHSEQYF
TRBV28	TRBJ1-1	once	CASSFLQGPLRDTEAFF
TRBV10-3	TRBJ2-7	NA	CATGTTSGRNNEQYF
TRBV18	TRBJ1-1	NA	CASSPAIADTEAFF
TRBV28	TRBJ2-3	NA	CASSLGSTDTQYF
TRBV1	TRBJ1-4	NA	CTSSPDRGRRPNEKLFF
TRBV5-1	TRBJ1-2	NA	CASSLGYNYGYTF
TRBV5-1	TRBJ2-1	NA	CASSPDRHEQFF
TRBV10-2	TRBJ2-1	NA	CASSGEGLGGYNEQFF
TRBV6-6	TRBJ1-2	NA	CASSRELRGYTF
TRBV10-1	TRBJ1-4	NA	CASRAHPRIKRTTNEKLFF
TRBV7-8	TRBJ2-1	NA	CASTTGMHNEQFF
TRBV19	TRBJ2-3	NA	CASSAPGLDTQYF
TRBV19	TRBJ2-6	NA	CASRPRGANVLTF
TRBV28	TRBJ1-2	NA	CASSLAGGNGYTF
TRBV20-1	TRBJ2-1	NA	CSASRHGEQFF
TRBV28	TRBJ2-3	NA	CASRRLAGGPTDTQYF
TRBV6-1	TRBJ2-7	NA	CASSEAGSSYEQYF
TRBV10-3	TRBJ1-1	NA	CAIRRGLATEAFF
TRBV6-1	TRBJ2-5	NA	CASSLLAGETQYF
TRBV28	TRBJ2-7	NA	CATQAGGPSEQYF
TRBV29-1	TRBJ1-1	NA	CSVAQGDSTEAFF